What follows are 4 T cell receptor beta chains derived from one specimen sequenced in a study of blood T cell repertoires in COVID-19. Assay: immunoSEQ multiplex PCR; the TCRdb copy retains only in-frame clones and omits some. The sample lists 150,000 to 200,000 clones, about 90% occurring once. The sequencing sample was made of PBMCs or T cells enriched from blood (not recorded which). These receptors all stem from a human donor with acute COVID-19. The donor label of this sample is uncertain.

V is TRBV4-2 and J is TRBJ2-5; TRBD2 agrees at 10 bases. Germline V CDR1 and CDR2: LGHNA, YNFKEQ. The CDR3 is made up of 17 amino acids. V lost 1 base, J lost 5 bases, and 10 bases stayed unmatched. Here the CDR3 reads CASSQVPSGGSRETQYF. The CDR3 DNA follows: TGTGCCAGCAGCCAAGTACCTAGCGGGGGATCTCGGGAGACCCAGTACTTC.

The chain carries TRBV6-2 or TRBV6-3 and TRBJ1-2; 11 positions match TRBD1. Germline V gives CDR1 MNHEY, CDR2 SVGEGT. The CDR3 is 15 amino acids. Unmatched junction bases numbered 7, after V lost 6 bases and J lost 4 bases. The CDR3 coding sequence is TGTGCCAGCAGCGGACAGGGGGCGCGGATCTATGGCTACACCTTC. This sequence encodes CASSGQGARIYGYTF.

The chain is built from TRBV5-1 and TRBJ2-1, with TRBD1 as a possible D gene (6 bases). Germline V CDR1 and CDR2: SGHRS, YFSETQ. CDR3 size: 17 residues. V lost 3 bases, J lost 9 bases, and 25 bases lay in between. The CDR3 sequence: CASSSVPGQPRVGEQFF. CDR3 DNA: TGCGCCAGCAGCTCCGTCCCCGGACAGCCCCGGGTCGGTGAGCAGTTCTTC.

The chain employs TRBV4-2 and TRBJ1-1; D possibly corresponds to TRBD1 (5 bases). Trimming removed 1 base from V and 8 bases from J, with 11 bases in between. This CDR3 is built from 13 residues. Looked up from germline, CDR1 is LGHNA and CDR2 is YNFKEQ. In DNA form, the CDR3 reads TGTGCCAGCAGCCAAGGCAGGGAGGGGGAAGCTTTCTTT. Protein: CASSQGREGEAFF.